This T cell receptor (beta chain) came from a study of beta chain features in type 1 diabetes. Study-wide findings and caveats: A pattern of fewer insertions and more deletions at VDJ junctions was seen in type 1 diabetes patients. Comparison showed that naive, central memory and Treg TCRB repertoires appeared more similar among patients than among healthy donors. A moderate, significant TCRB CDR3 shortening appeared in type 1 diabetes across four CD4+ subsets.

V was shortened by 2 bases and J by 2 bases, with 10 bases between the two germline ends. Germline V gene sequence: CDR1 SGHTA, CDR2 FQGNSA. The CDR3 is 15 residues long. This clone was seen only a few times. Its antigen remains unidentified. Only one heparinised blood draw was taken per donor, and its volume averaged about 120 mL. Every isolated RNA sample was fully reverse transcribed, so sequencing captured expressed TCRB transcripts. TCRdb's table, derived via immunoSEQ multiplex PCR, lists solely in-frame clones and lacks some. The table records around 290,000 clones, under 8.5% of them present only once.

The TCR sequence derives from a woman aged 18-29 years in good health. Input material: central memory CD4+ T cells from blood. The chain couples TRBV7-2 to TRBJ2-1; D is possibly TRBD2 (6 bases). The CDR3 bases are TGTGCCAGCAGCTTAACTAGCAGGCCCTACAATGAGCAGTTCTTC. Translated: CASSLTSRPYNEQFF. The variable domain in full, with the rest retrieved from reference TRBV7-2 and TRBJ2-1, is GAGVSQSPSNKVTEKGKDVELRCDPISGHTALYWYRQSLGQGLEFLIYFQGNSAPDKSGLPSDRFSAERTGGSVSTLTIQRTQQEDSAVYLCASSLTSRPYNEQFFGPGTRLTVL.